Following are 9 T cell receptor beta chains from one sample sequenced in a study of blood T cell repertoires in COVID-19. Profiling relied on immunoSEQ multiplex PCR, and the TCRdb table lists in-frame clones only, not all of them. Among 100,000 to 150,000 clones listed, 65% to 90% were seen once. The sample comprised peripheral blood. Receptor source: an elderly man with active or convalescent COVID-19.

This chain connects TRBV30 to TRBJ1-2, with D perhaps TRBD1 (6 bases). V lost 3 bases and J lost 7, with 9 bases in between. Germline V gene lookup returns CDR1 GTSNPN and CDR2 SVGIG (reference sequence). The CDR3 is made up of 11 amino acids. Here the CDR3 reads CAWRGGGGYTF. The DNA of the CDR3 is TGTGCCTGGAGAGGGGGTGGTGGCTACACCTTC.

The rearrangement joins TRBV5-4 to TRBJ2-1, with 8 bases lining up with TRBD1. The CDR3 length is 15 residues. CDR1 SGHNT and CDR2 YYREEE come from the germline V gene (reference sequence). The trim removed 6 bases at V and 10 bases at J, leaving 15 bases unmatched. In nucleotides, the CDR3 is TGTGCCAGCAACAACGGTAAGATCAGGGGGCACGAGCAGTTCTTC. Translating it yields CASNNGKIRGHEQFF.

CDR3 sequence reads: CASSQGGGRPNYGYTF. CDR3 sequence (DNA): TGTGCCAGCAGCCAAGGTGGCGGGCGTCCAAACTATGGCTACACCTTC. The chain employs TRBV3-1 (or the pseudogene TRBV3-2) and TRBJ1-2; D gene unclear. Trimming removed 1 base from V and 2 bases from J, with 14 bases in between. The CDR3 extends over 16 amino acids. Germline assignment: CDR1 LGHDT and CDR2 YNNKEL (reference sequence).

This clone was observed a single time. The CDR3 bases are TGTGCCAGTAGTAAAGGGACTAGCGGGAGGGTAATCGGGGAGACCCAGTACTTC. It specifies CASSKGTSGRVIGETQYF. This chain joins TRBV19 and TRBJ2-5, with 16 bases identical to TRBD2. From germline, CDR1 is LNHDA and CDR2 SQIVND (reference sequence). The CDR3 contains 18 residues. J lost 5 bases, V lost 4 bases, and 10 bases had no gene match.

The chain has TRBV18 and TRBJ1-5; 10 nucleotides agree with TRBD1. Germline loops: CDR1 KGHSH, CDR2 LQKENI. Unmatched junction bases numbered 2, after V lost 3 bases and J lost 6 bases. This CDR3 region has 14 residues. The CDR3: CASSPGQGGQPQHF. The CDR3, as DNA: TGTGCCAGCTCACCCGGACAGGGGGGTCAGCCCCAGCATTTT.

This chain uses TRBV15 with TRBJ2-3; 9 bases align to TRBD2. V trimming: 5 bases; J trimming: 2 bases; junction bases outside the gene matches: 5. Germline assignment: CDR1 LNHNV and CDR2 YYDKDF (reference sequence). The CDR3 extends over 15 amino acids. The CDR3 DNA reads TGTGCCACCAGCCCACTAGCGGGCCTCACAGATACGCAGTATTTT. Amino acid sequence: CATSPLAGLTDTQYF.

This chain connects TRBV4-3 to TRBJ1-2; tentatively, D is TRBD1 (6 bases). Germline V gives CDR1 LGHNA, CDR2 YSLEER. V dropped 0 bases and J dropped 4 bases, with 9 bases sitting between them. The CDR3 is made up of 14 amino acids. The CDR3 here is CASSQEQGSYGYTF. The CDR3 DNA follows: TGCGCCAGCAGCCAAGAACAGGGAAGCTATGGCTACACCTTC.

In this sample, this clone turned up a few times. The V call is TRBV27, the J call TRBJ2-5, with D unclear. The germline CDR1 and CDR2 sequences are MNHEY and SMNVEV (reference sequence). This CDR3 has 15 amino acids. The V end lost 8 bases, the J end lost 1 base, and 17 bases lay between the germline ends. DNA for the CDR3: TGTGCCAGCTCCCGCGGTTTGGTGGGCCAAGAGACCCAGTACTTC. As protein: CASSRGLVGQETQYF.

The genes are TRBV28 and TRBJ1-2, with no clear D. The CDR3 covers 13 residues. Between the trimmed V and J ends, which lost 1 base and 1 base, there was a span of 4 bases. Per germline, CDR1 MDHEN and CDR2 SYDVKM. CDR3 sequence: CASSLSHNYGYTF. The CDR3 nucleotides are TGTGCCAGCAGTTTATCCCATAACTATGGCTACACCTTC.